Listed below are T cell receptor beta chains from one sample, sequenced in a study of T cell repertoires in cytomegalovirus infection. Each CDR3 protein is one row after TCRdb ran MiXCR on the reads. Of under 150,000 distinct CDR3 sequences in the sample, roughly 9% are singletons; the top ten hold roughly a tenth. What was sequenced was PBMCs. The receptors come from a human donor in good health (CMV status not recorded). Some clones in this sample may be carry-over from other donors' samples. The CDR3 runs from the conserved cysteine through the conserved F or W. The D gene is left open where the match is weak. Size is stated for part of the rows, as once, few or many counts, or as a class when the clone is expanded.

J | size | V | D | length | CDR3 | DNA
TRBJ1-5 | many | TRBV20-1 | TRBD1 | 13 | CSARTQGMEPQHF | TGCAGTGCACGTACACAGGGGATGGAGCCCCAGCATTTT
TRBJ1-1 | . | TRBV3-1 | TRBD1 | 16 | CASSQGQGEGDTEAFF | TGTGCCAGCAGCCAGGGACAGGGGGAAGGGGACACTGAAGCTTTCTTT
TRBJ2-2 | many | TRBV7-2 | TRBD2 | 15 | CASSVRGTSGGELFF | TGTGCCAGCAGCGTACGAGGGACTAGCGGTGGGGAGCTGTTTTTT
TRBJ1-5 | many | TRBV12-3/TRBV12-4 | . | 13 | CASSLTVNQPQHF | TGTGCCAGCAGTTTAACCGTCAATCAGCCCCAGCATTTT
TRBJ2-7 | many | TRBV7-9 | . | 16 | CASSLAGFRFGYEQYF | TGTGCCAGCAGCTTAGCGGGATTCCGCTTTGGGTACGAGCAGTACTTC
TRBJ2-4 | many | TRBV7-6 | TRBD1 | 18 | CASSLNSGGMWTKNIQYF | TGTGCCAGCAGCTTAAACTCAGGGGGCATGTGGACCAAAAACATTCAGTACTTC
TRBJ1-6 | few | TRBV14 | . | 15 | CASSRFGHRNSPLHF | TGTGCCAGCAGCCGCTTTGGGCACCGAAATTCACCCCTCCACTTT
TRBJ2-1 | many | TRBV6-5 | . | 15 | CASSPDRVSYNEQFF | TGTGCCAGCAGTCCCGACCGGGTCTCCTACAATGAGCAGTTCTTC
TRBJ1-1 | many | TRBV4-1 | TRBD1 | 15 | CASSPSGQGASEAFF | TGCGCCAGCAGCCCCTCGGGACAGGGGGCATCTGAAGCTTTCTTT
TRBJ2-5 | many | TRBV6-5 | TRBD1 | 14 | CASRKQGLQETQYF | TGTGCCAGCAGGAAACAGGGGCTGCAAGAGACCCAGTACTTC
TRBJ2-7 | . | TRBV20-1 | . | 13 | CSAPSAASVEQYF | TGCAGTGCTCCCTCGGCCGCTTCAGTGGAGCAGTACTTC
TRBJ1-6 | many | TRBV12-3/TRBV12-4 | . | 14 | CASSQSTGLSPLHF | TGTGCCAGCAGTCAATCCACAGGGCTCTCACCCCTCCACTTT
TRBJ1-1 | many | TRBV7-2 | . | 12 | CASSFFQTEAFF | TGTGCCAGCAGCTTCTTTCAAACTGAAGCTTTCTTT
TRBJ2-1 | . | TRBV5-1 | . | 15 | CASSLVASNYNEQFF | TGCGCCAGCAGTTTGGTGGCGAGTAACTACAATGAGCAGTTCTTC
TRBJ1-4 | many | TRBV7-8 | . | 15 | CASSVNRAGEEKLFF | TGTGCCAGCAGCGTGAACCGGGCCGGAGAGGAAAAACTGTTTTTT
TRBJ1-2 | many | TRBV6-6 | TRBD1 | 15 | CASSYARDRGYGYTF | TGTGCCAGCAGTTACGCCCGGGACAGGGGATATGGCTACACCTTC
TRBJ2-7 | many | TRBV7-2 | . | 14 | CASSFTLSSYEQYF | TGTGCCAGCAGCTTTACCCTAAGCTCCTACGAGCAGTACTTC
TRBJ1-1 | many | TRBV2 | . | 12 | CASSGVNTEAFF | TGTGCCAGCAGTGGGGTGAACACTGAAGCTTTCTTT
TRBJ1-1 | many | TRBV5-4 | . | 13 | CASMRQGLTEAFF | TGTGCCAGCATGAGGCAGGGACTTACTGAAGCTTTCTTT
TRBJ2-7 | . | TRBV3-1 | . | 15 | CASSQDRTYAYAQYF | TGTGCCAGCAGCCAAGATAGGACTTATGCCTACGCGCAGTACTTC
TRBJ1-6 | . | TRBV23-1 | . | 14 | CASSPPDYNSPLHF | TGCGCCAGCAGTCCCCCGGACTATAATTCACCCCTCCACTTT
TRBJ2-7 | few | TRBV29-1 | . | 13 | CSVATALWNEQYF | TGCAGCGTCGCGACAGCCCTTTGGAACGAGCAGTACTTC
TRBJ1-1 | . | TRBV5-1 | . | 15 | CASSLRSGAGTEAFF | TGCGCCAGCAGCTTGCGGTCGGGGGCGGGCACTGAAGCTTTCTTT
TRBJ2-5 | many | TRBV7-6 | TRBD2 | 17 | CASSRRAGGPLQETQYF | TGTGCCAGCAGCCGACGAGCGGGGGGTCCACTTCAAGAGACCCAGTACTTC
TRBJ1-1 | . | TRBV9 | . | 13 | CASSVVWNTEAFF | TGTGCCAGCAGCGTAGTGTGGAACACTGAAGCTTTCTTT
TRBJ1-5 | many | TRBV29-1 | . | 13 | CSVAENYNQPQHF | TGCAGCGTGGCGGAAAATTACAATCAGCCCCAGCATTTT
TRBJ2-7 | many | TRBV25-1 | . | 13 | CASSEGGRGEQYF | TGTGCCAGCAGTGAGGGCGGAAGGGGTGAGCAGTACTTC
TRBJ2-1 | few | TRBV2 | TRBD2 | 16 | CASSYGLAGPQDEQFF | TGTGCCAGCAGTTACGGACTAGCGGGACCCCAGGATGAGCAGTTCTTC
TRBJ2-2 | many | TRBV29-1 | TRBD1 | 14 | CSVGGTGNTGELFF | TGCAGCGTTGGGGGGACAGGGAACACCGGGGAGCTGTTTTTT
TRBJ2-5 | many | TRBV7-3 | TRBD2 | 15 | CASSPRLAGRETQYF | TGTGCCAGCAGCCCACGACTAGCGGGGCGGGAGACCCAGTACTTC
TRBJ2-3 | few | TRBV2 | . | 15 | CASSERKGGTDTQYF | TGTGCCAGCAGTGAGCGGAAGGGCGGCACAGATACGCAGTATTTT
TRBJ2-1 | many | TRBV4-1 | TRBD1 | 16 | CASSQARGTGENEQFF | TGCGCCAGCAGCCAGGCCCGGGGGACAGGGGAAAATGAGCAGTTCTTC
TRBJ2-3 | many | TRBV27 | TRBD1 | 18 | CASSPNSGGALGIDTQYF | TGTGCCAGCAGTCCCAATTCAGGGGGCGCCCTAGGGATAGATACGCAGTATTTT
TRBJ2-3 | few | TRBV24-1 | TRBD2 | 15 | CATSFYSGGADTQYF | TGTGCCACCAGCTTCTATAGCGGGGGTGCAGATACGCAGTATTTT
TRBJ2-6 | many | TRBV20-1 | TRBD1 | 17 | CSAPGGQGASGANVLTF | TGCAGTGCCCCAGGGGGACAGGGGGCGTCTGGGGCCAACGTCCTGACTTTC
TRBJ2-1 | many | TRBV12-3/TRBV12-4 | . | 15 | CASSLGTKSYNEQFF | TGTGCCAGCAGTTTAGGGACTAAATCCTACAATGAGCAGTTCTTC
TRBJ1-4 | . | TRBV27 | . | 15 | CASSRTPATNEKLFF | TGTGCCAGCAGCAGGACACCAGCAACTAATGAAAAACTGTTTTTT
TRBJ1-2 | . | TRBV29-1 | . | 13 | CSVERPLSYGYTF | TGCAGCGTTGAGCGCCCCCTGAGTTATGGCTACACCTTC
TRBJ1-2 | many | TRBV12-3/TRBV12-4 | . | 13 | CASSSGTSYGYTF | TGTGCCAGCAGTTCCGGGACAAGCTATGGCTACACCTTC
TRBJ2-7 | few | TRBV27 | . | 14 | CASSLVQGYYEQYF | TGTGCCAGCAGTTTGGTACAGGGATACTACGAGCAGTACTTC
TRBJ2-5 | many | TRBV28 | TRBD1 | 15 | CASSLSGQGQETQYF | TGTGCCAGCAGTTTATCGGGACAGGGACAAGAGACCCAGTACTTC
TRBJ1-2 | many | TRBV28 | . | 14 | CASSLEAGRLRYTF | TGTGCCAGCAGTTTAGAGGCAGGAAGACTTCGCTACACCTTC
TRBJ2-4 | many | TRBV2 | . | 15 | CASAEDGVVKNIQYF | TGTGCCAGCGCGGAGGATGGGGTAGTCAAAAACATTCAGTACTTC
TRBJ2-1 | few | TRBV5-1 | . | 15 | CASSLAASPDGEQFF | TGCGCCAGCAGCTTGGCCGCATCCCCCGACGGTGAGCAGTTCTTC
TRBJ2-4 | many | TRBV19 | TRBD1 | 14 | CASTETGSKNIQYF | TGTGCCAGTACCGAGACAGGGTCAAAAAACATTCAGTACTTC
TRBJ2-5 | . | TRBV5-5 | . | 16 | CASSSITRDMRETQYF | TGTGCCAGCAGCTCAATCACAAGGGACATGCGAGAGACCCAGTACTTC